Below, 21 T cell receptor beta chains from the same sample are listed, as sequenced in a study of cytomegalovirus exposure and HLA in healthy donors. Clones were read by immunoSEQ multiplex PCR, and TCRdb kept only the in-frame ones, dropping some. The sample contains some 120,000 clones, 70% to 90% of which appear only once. The sample consisted of PBMCs. The receptors here all came from a woman under 30 in good health and CMV-seronegative.

This clone showed up just once. J is TRBJ2-7 and V is TRBV7-9; tentative D call: TRBD1 (7 bases). This CDR3 comprises 12 residues. Trimming cost V 11 bases and J 7 bases, with 18 bases left between them. In germline, CDR1 is SEHNR, CDR2 FQNEAQ (reference sequence). The DNA of the CDR3 is TGTGCCGGAGGGGACAGCCTCGGGGAGCAGTACTTC. Translated: CAGGDSLGEQYF.

The chain uses TRBV2 and TRBJ1-2; no clear D gene. CDR1 and CDR2 (germline): SNHLY, FYNNEI. This CDR3 region has 14 residues. The ends were cut back, 3 bases at V and 8 bases at J, with 16 bases in the middle. CDR3 loop: CASSDEEAWRGYTF. The DNA of the CDR3 is TGTGCCAGCAGTGACGAGGAGGCCTGGCGAGGCTACACCTTC.

This chain joins TRBV6-4 and TRBJ1-2, with a tentative D call TRBD1 (6 bases). Germline-derived CDR1 and CDR2 are MRHNA and SNTAGT. Deletions cut 6 bases from V and 4 bases from J, with 12 bases between. CDR3 size: 13 residues. The CDR3 DNA follows: TGTGCCAGCAGCCCGGGACATAGCTATGGCTACACCTTC. Amino acid sequence: CASSPGHSYGYTF.

V is TRBV23-1 and J is TRBJ2-3; 7 bases match TRBD2. TRBV23-1 counts as an open reading frame of uncertain function. V shed 1 base, J shed 3 bases, and the junction held 13 bases outside the gene matches. CDR3 length equals 18 residues. The CDR3 is CASSQFAAGVSRTDTQYF. The CDR3 DNA is TGCGCCAGCAGTCAATTTGCGGCGGGGGTGAGTAGGACAGATACGCAGTATTTT.

The chain combines TRBV6-4 with TRBJ2-2, with TRBD1 matching over 12 bases. CDR1 is MRHNA, CDR2 SNTAGT, per germline. The CDR3 contains 16 residues. The J segment lost 5 bases and the V segment lost 8 bases, leaving 9 bases of the junction unmatched. CDR3 sequence reads: CASASGTGGETGELFF. CDR3 coding DNA: TGTGCCAGCGCTTCTGGGACAGGGGGCGAGACCGGGGAGCTGTTTTTT.

The V gene is TRBV7-2, the J gene TRBJ2-3, with D perhaps matching TRBD2 (5 bases). V was pared by 7 bases and J by 4 bases, with 21 bases between. Germline V gene lookup returns CDR1 SGHTA and CDR2 FQGNSA. The CDR3 runs to 16 residues. CDR3 amino acids: CASTPRTAEGADTQYF. The DNA for the CDR3 is TGTGCCAGCACCCCGAGGACGGCCGAGGGCGCAGATACGCAGTATTTT.

This clone appeared a few times. The chain employs TRBV10-3 and TRBJ2-1; TRBD1 agrees at 10 bases. Looked up from germline, CDR1 is ENHRY and CDR2 is SYGVKD. The J segment lost 6 bases and the V segment lost 6 bases, leaving 8 bases of the junction unmatched. This CDR3 has 15 residues. The CDR3 protein is CAIRPGQGSSNEQFF. The DNA of the CDR3 is TGTGCCATCAGGCCGGGACAGGGGAGTTCCAATGAGCAGTTCTTC.

In the case of this clone: Other DNA sequences in the same sample also yield this CDR3. The rearrangement uses TRBV5-1 and TRBJ2-7, with TRBD1 as a possible D gene (5 bases). Trimming took off 1 base at V and 1 base at J, with 6 bases between the two ends. The CDR3 is 13 amino acids. Germline V gene lookup returns CDR1 SGHRS and CDR2 YFSETQ. The CDR3 coding sequence is TGCGCCAGCAGCTTGACAGGTTCCTACGAGCAGTACTTC. It specifies CASSLTGSYEQYF.

V gene TRBV7-9 combines with J gene TRBJ2-1; D is possibly TRBD2 (5 bases). Germline V CDR1 and CDR2: SEHNR, FQNEAQ (reference sequence). This CDR3 region has 16 residues. With 4 bases removed from V and 7 bases from J, the gap between germline ends came to 20 bases. CDR3 coding DNA: TGTGCCAGCAGCTCACCGACGGGAAGAGGGTTTAATGAGCAGTTCTTC. This translates into CASSSPTGRGFNEQFF. Full variable domain (missing parts from reference TRBV7-9 and TRBJ2-1): DTGVSQNPRHKITKRGQNVTFRCDPISEHNRLYWYRQTLGQGPEFLTYFQNEAQLEKSRLLSDRFSAERPKGSFSTLEIQRTEQGDSAMYLCASSSPTGRGFNEQFFGPGTRLTVL.

CDR3 protein: CAISEGRGYEQYF. CDR3 in DNA: TGTGCCATCAGTGAGGGCAGGGGATACGAGCAGTACTTC. This chain connects TRBV10-3 to TRBJ2-7, with a tentative D call TRBD1 (6 bases). This CDR3 contains 13 residues. The germline V and J ends were trimmed by 2 bases and 4 bases, with 9 bases remaining between them. Per germline, CDR1 ENHRY and CDR2 SYGVKD.

The chain employs TRBV6-1 and TRBJ2-1; D ambiguous. The V and J ends lost 2 bases and 2 bases respectively, with 10 bases between them. The CDR3 runs 15 residues. The V gene's germline CDR1 is MNHNS and CDR2 SASEGT. The CDR3 nucleotides are TGTGCCAGCAGTGAATCCAGGCCCCCCTACAATGAGCAGTTCTTC. Translating it yields CASSESRPPYNEQFF.

The genes are TRBV7-9 and TRBJ1-2; 8 bases agree with TRBD1. This CDR3 contains 19 residues. Per germline, CDR1 SEHNR and CDR2 FQNEAQ (reference sequence). V trimming: 5 bases; J trimming: 5 bases; junction bases outside the gene matches: 22. This chain's CDR3 is CASSLSPGTGFVRLYGYTF. The CDR3 DNA is TGTGCCAGCAGCCTCAGCCCCGGGACAGGTTTCGTGAGGTTATATGGCTACACCTTC.

The CDR3 DNA sequence: TGTGCCAGCAGCCGCGGGACAGGGGCCTACGAGCAGTACTTC. Translated, it gives CASSRGTGAYEQYF. The V call is TRBV2, the J call TRBJ2-7, with TRBD1 identical over 10 bases. Germline CDR1 and CDR2: SNHLY and FYNNEI. The V segment lost 6 bases and the J segment 2 bases; nucleotides outside the gene matches: 4. This CDR3 comprises 14 residues.

This clone was detected once. The chain is built from TRBV6-1 and TRBJ2-7, with 11 bases lining up with TRBD1. Germline CDR1 MNHNS, CDR2 SASEGT. This CDR3 contains 16 residues. V was pared by 1 base and J by 3 bases, with 5 bases of the junction left unmatched. This CDR3 is CASSEVSGTGGYEQYF. CDR3 nucleotides: TGTGCCAGCAGTGAAGTATCCGGGACAGGGGGCTACGAGCAGTACTTC.

This chain connects TRBV5-6 to TRBJ1-1; 7 bases line up with TRBD1. CDR3 size: 13 residues. Germline CDR1 is SGHDT and CDR2 is YYEEEE. V trimming: 4 bases; J trimming: 2 bases; junction bases outside the gene matches: 2. The DNA of the CDR3 is TGTGCCAGCAGCAGACAGGGTAACACTGAAGCTTTCTTT. This encodes CASSRQGNTEAFF.

This chain links TRBV9 with TRBJ2-2; 9 bases line up with TRBD2. Per the germline V gene, CDR1 is SGDLS and CDR2 is YYNGEE. This CDR3 spans 14 amino acids. The trim removed 3 bases at V and 5 bases at J, leaving 2 bases unmatched. CDR3 amino acids: CASSGGLATGELFF. DNA for the CDR3: TGTGCCAGCAGCGGAGGACTAGCGACCGGGGAGCTGTTTTTT.

The V call is TRBV6-6, the J call TRBJ1-6, with no clear D. Deletions cut 0 bases from V and 5 bases from J, with 5 bases between. The CDR3 is 14 amino acids. The germline V gene encodes CDR1 MNHNY and CDR2 SVGAGI (reference sequence). The CDR3 protein is CASSYSQNNSPLHF. In DNA, the CDR3 is TGTGCCAGCAGTTACTCTCAGAATAATTCACCCCTCCACTTT.

This chain links TRBV6-5 with TRBJ2-3; the match to TRBD2 covers 8 bases. Trimming removed 4 bases from V and 6 bases from J; junction bases left unmatched: 12. The CDR3 extends over 16 amino acids. The germline V gene has CDR1 MNHEY and CDR2 SVGAGI. CDR3 in DNA: TGTGCCAGCAGTTCACCCGGGACGGGGGGGACGGATACGCAGTATTTT. Amino acid sequence: CASSSPGTGGTDTQYF.

The chain recombines TRBV18 with TRBJ1-2; D may be TRBD1 (5 bases). The ends were cut back, 0 bases at V and 0 bases at J, with 11 bases in the middle. Looked up from germline, CDR1 is KGHSH and CDR2 is LQKENI. The CDR3 length is 16 residues. In DNA, the CDR3 is TGTGCCAGCTCACCACCCAGGGTCTTGGCTAACTATGGCTACACCTTC. It translates to CASSPPRVLANYGYTF. Full variable domain (remainder filled in from reference TRBV18 and TRBJ1-2): NAGVMQNPRHLVRRRGQEARLRCSPMKGHSHVYWYRQLPEEGLKFMVYLQKENIIDESGMPKERFSAEFPKEGPSILRIQQVVRGDSAAYFCASSPPRVLANYGYTFGSGTRLTVV.

The chain carries TRBV6-4 and TRBJ2-2, with 7 bases fitting TRBD1. CDR3 size: 15 residues. CDR1 and CDR2 from the germline V gene are MRHNA and SNTAGT. After removal of 4 bases from V and 1 base from J, the junction contained 3 bases not matched to a gene. DNA of the CDR3: TGTGCCAGCAGTGGGGGACAGCTGAACACCGGGGAGCTGTTTTTT. It is translated as CASSGGQLNTGELFF.

The V and J genes are TRBV11-3 and TRBJ2-7; D is undetermined. CDR1 is SGHNT, CDR2 YENEEA, per germline. The CDR3 consists of 14 residues. Trimming removed 3 bases at V and 3 bases at J, with 12 bases between. The CDR3 bases are TGTGCCAGCAGCTTTGTCCAGAAAAGCTACGAGCAGTACTTC. Amino acids: CASSFVQKSYEQYF. Full variable domain (missing parts from reference TRBV11-3 and TRBJ2-7): EAGVVQSPRYKIIEKKQPVAFWCNPISGHNTLYWYLQNLGQGPELLIRYENEEAVDDSQLPKDRFSAERLKGVDSTLKIQPAELGDSAVYLCASSFVQKSYEQYFGPGTRLTVT.